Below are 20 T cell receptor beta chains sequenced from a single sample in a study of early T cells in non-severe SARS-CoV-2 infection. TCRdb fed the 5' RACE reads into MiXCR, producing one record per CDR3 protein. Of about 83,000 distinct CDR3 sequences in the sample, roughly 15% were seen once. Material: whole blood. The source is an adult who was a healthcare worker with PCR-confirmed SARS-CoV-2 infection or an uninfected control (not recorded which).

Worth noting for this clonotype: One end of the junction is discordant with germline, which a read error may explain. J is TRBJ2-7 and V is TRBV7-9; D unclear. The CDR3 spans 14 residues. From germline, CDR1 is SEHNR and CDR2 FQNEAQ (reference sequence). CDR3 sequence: CVSSSQVSSYEQYF. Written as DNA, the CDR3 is TGTGTCAGCAGCTCCCAGGTGAGCTCCTACGAGCAGTACTTC.

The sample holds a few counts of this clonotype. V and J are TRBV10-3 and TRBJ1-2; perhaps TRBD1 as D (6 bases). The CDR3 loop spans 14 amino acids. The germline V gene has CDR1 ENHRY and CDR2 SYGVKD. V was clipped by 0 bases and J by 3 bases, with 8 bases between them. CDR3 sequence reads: CAISESAGDYGYTF. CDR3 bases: TGTGCCATCAGTGAGTCGGCAGGGGACTATGGCTACACCTTC.

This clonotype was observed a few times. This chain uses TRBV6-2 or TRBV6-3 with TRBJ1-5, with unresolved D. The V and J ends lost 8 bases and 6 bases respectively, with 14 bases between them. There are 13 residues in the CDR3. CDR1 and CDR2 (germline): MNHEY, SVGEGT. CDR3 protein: CASPPGCSQPQHF. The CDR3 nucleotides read TGTGCCAGCCCACCGGGTTGCAGTCAGCCCCAGCATTTT.

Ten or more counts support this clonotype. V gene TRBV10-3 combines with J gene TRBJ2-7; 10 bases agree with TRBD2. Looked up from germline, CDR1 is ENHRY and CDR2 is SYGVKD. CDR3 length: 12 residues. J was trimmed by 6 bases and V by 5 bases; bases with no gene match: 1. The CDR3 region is CAISLAGGEQYF. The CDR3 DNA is TGTGCCATCAGTTTAGCGGGGGGCGAGCAGTACTTC.

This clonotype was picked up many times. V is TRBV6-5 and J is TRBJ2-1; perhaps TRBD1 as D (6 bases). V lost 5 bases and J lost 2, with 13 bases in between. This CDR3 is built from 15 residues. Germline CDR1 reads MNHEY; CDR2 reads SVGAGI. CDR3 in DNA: TGTGCCAGCAGTCAAGAACAGGGTCCCTACAATGAGCAGTTCTTC. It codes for CASSQEQGPYNEQFF.

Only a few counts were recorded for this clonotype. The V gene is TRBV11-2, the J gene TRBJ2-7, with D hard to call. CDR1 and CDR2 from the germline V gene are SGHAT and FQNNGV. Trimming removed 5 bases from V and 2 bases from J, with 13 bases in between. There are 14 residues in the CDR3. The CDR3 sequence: CASSTRRSAYEQYF. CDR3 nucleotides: TGTGCCAGCAGCACCCGGCGCAGTGCCTACGAGCAGTACTTC.

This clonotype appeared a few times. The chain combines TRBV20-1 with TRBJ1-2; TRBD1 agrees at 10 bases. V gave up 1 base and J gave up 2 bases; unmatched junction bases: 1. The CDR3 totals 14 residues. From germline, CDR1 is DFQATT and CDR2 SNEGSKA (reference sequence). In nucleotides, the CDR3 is TGCAGTGCTAGAGGGGGACAGGGGAACTATGGCTACACCTTC. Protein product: CSARGGQGNYGYTF.

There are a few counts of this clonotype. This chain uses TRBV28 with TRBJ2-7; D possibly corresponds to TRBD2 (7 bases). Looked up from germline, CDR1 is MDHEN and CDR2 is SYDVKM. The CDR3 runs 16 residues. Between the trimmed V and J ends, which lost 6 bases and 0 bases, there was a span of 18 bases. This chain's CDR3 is CASSLPRGGGSYEQYF. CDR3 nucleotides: TGTGCCAGCAGCCTCCCGAGGGGGGGCGGCTCCTACGAGCAGTACTTC.

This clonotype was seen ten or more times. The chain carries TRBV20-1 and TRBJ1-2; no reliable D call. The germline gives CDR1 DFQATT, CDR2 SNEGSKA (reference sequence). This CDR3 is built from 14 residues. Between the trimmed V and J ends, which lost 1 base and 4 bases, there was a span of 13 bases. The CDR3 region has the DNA TGCAGTGCTAGAGTGGCGGGGTCCGGCTATGGCTACACCTTC. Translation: CSARVAGSGYGYTF.

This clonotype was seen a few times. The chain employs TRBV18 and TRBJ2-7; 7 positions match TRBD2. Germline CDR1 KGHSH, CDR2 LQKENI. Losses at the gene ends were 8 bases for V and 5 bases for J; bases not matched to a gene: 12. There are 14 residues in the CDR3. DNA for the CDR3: TGTGCCAGCCGTCGGGGGGTTGCGGTCCACGAGCAGTACTTC. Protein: CASRRGVAVHEQYF.

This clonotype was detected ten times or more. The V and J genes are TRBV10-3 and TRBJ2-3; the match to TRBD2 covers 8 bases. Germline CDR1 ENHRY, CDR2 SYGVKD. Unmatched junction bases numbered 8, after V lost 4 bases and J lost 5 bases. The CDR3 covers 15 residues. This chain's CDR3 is CAISAPGGGRDTQYF. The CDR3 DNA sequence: TGTGCCATCAGTGCCCCGGGAGGGGGAAGAGATACGCAGTATTTT.

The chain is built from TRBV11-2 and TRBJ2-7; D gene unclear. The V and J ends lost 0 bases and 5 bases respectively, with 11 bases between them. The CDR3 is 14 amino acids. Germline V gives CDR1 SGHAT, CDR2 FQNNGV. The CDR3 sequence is CASSLEIANDEQYF. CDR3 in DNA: TGTGCCAGCAGCTTAGAGATAGCCAACGACGAGCAGTACTTC.

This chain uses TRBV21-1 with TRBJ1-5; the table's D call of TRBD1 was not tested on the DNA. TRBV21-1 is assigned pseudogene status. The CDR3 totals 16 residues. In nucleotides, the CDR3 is TGTGCCAGCAGCAAAGCTCCCGAACAGTACAATCAGCCCCAGCATTTT. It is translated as CASSKAPEQYNQPQHF.

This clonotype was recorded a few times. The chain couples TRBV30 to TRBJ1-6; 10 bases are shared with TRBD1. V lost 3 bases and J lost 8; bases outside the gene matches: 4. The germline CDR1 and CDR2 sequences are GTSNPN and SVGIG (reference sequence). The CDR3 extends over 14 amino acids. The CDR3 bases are TGTGCCTGGAGGACCGGGACAGGGGATTCACCCCTCCACTTT. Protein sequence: CAWRTGTGDSPLHF.

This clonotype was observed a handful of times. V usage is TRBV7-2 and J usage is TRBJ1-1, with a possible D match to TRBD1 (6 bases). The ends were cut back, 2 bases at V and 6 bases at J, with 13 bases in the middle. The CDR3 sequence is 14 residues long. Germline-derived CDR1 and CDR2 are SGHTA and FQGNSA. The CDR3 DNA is TGTGCCAGCAGCTTATTCGGGGGGCGGGCTGAAGCTTTCTTT. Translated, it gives CASSLFGGRAEAFF.

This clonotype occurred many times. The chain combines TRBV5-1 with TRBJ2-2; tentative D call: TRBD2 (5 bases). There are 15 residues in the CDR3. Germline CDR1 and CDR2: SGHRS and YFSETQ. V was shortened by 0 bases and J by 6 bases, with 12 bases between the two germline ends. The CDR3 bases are TGCGCCAGCAGCTTGGCCGGGGTTATCGCCGGGGAGCTGTTTTTT. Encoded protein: CASSLAGVIAGELFF.

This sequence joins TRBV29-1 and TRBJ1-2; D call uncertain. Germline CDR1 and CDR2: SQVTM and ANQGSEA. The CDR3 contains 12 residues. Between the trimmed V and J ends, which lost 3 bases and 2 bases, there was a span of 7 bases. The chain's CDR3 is CSVEDGNYGYTF. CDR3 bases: TGCAGCGTTGAGGACGGAAACTATGGCTACACCTTC. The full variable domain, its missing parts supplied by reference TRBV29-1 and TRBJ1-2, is SAVISQKPSRDICQRGTSLTIQCQVDSQVTMMFWYRQQPGQSLTLIATANQGSEATYESGFVIDKFPISRPNLTFSTLTVSNMSPEDSSIYLCSVEDGNYGYTFGSGTRLTVV.

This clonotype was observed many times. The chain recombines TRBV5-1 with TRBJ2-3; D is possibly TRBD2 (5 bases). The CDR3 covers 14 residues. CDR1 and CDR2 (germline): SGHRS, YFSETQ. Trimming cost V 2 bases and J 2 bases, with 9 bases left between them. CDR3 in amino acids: CASSFTGDTDTQYF. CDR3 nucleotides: TGCGCCAGCAGCTTTACCGGGGACACAGATACGCAGTATTTT.

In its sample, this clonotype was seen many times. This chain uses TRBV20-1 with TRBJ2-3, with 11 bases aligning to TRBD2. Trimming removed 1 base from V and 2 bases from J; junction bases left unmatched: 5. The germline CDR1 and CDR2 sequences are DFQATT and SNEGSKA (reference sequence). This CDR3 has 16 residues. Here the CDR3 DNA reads TGCAGTGCTAGAGGCCTAGCGGGGGGCGTCACAGATACGCAGTATTTT. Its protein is CSARGLAGGVTDTQYF.

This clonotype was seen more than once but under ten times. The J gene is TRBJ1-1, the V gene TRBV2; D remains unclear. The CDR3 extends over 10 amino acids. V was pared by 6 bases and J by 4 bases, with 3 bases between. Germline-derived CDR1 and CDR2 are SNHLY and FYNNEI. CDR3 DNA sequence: TGTGCCAGCAGGGGCACTGAAGCTTTCTTT. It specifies CASRGTEAFF.